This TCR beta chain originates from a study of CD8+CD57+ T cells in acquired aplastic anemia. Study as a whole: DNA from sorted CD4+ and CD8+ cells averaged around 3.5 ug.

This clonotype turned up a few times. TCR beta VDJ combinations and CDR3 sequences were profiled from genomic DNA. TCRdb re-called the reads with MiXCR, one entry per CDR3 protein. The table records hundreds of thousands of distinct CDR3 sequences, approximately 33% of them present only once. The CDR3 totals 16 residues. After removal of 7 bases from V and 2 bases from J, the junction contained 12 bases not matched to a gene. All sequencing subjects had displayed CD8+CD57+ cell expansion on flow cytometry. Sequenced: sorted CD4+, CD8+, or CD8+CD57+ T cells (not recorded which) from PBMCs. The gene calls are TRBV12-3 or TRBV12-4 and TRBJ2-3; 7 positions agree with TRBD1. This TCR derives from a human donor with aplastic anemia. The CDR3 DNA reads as TGTGCCAGCACCCCTCTCTGGACAGGACCCACAGATACGCAGTATTTT. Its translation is CASTPLWTGPTDTQYF.